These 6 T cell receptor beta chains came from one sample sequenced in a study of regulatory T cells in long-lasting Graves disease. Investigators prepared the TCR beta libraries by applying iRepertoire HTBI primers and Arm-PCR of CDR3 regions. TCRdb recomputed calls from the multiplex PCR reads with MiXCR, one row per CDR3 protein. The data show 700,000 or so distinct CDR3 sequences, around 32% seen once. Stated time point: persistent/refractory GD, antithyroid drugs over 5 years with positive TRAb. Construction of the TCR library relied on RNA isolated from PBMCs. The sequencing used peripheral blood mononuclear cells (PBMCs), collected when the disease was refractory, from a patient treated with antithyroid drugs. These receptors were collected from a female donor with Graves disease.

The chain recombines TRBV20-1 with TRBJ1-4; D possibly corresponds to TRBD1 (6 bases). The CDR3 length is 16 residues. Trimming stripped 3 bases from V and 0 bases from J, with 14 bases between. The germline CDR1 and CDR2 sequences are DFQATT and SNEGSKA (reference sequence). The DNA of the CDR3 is TGCAGTGCTAGGGGGGCCGCGACAGCAACTAATGAAAAACTGTTTTTT. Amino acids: CSARGAATATNEKLFF.

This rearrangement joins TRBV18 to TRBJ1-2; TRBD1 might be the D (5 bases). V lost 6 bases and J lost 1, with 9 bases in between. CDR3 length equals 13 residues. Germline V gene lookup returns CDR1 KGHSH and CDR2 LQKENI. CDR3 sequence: CASSSDINYGYTF. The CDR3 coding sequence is TGTGCCAGCTCTTCGGACATTAACTATGGCTACACCTTC.

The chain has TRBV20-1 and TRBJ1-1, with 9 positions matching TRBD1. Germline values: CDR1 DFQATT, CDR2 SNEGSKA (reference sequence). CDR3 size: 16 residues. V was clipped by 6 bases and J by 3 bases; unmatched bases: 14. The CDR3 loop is CSAPNPRQGGYTEAFF. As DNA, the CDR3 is TGCAGTGCCCCAAACCCTCGACAGGGGGGATACACTGAAGCTTTCTTT.

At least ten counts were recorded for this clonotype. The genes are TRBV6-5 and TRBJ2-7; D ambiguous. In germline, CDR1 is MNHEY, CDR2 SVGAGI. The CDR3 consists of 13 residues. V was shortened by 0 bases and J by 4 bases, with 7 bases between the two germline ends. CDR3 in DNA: TGTGCCAGCAGTTACTCACGGCGGTACGAGCAGTACTTC. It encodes CASSYSRRYEQYF.

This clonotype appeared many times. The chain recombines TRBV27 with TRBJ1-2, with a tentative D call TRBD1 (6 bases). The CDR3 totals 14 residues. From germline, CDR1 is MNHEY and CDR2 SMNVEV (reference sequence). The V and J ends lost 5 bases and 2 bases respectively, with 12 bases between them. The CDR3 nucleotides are TGTGCCAGCAGTCCGGGACACATAAACTATGGCTACACCTTC. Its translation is CASSPGHINYGYTF.

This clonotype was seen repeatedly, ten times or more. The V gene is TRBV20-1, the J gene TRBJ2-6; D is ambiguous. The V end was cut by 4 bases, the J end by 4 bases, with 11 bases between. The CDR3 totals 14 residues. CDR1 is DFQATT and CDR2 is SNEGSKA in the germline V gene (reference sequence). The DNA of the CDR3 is TGCAGTGCTACCCCGAACTCCGGGGCCAACGTCCTGACTTTC. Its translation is CSATPNSGANVLTF.